This T cell receptor beta chain is from a study of blood T cell repertoires in COVID-19. As for the study in general: Collection of acute and convalescent COVID-19 samples took place in the United States, Italy and Spain.

Concerning this clone: Other DNA variants within this sample encode the same CDR3.

In Seattle, patients joined the study during active infection and were tracked longitudinally. Germline CDR1 SGHRS, CDR2 YFSETQ. The CDR3 is 11 residues long. Trimming removed 3 bases from V and 4 bases from J, with 5 bases in between. Methods used by the authors: Scientists estimated how many nucleated cells there were by amplifying reference gene primers. Data came from immunoSEQ multiplex PCR; TCRdb stores just in-frame clones and leaves some out. D and trimming were read from the DNA, whereas the V and J calls and clone size are those reported in that table. The sample records 200,000 to 250,000 clones, roughly four fifths being singletons.

The material sequenced was peripheral blood. The TCR was taken from an elderly woman with COVID-19, enrolled during active disease. This chain links TRBV5-1 with TRBJ2-7; D gene ambiguous. The CDR3: CASSSTYEQYF. The CDR3 nucleotides read TGCGCCAGCAGCTCGACATACGAGCAGTACTTC.